Following are 20 T cell receptor beta chains from one sample sequenced in a study of blood T cell dynamics during melanoma immunotherapy (dated by TCRdb to the early 2020s). Libraries were made using the immunoSEQ multiplex PCR assay. The table comes from immuneACCESS by way of TCRdb, which keeps in-frame sequences with V and J called. Part of the clones is missing from these tables; in studies checked, under half for an unresolved V gene and the rest for unknown reasons. The sample yields 6,000 to 8,000 clones; around 81% were counted once. Clones ranked in the top ten supply over 15% of the sample. What this sample's time point label stands for: pre-treatment baseline. The sequenced sample was blood, obtained from a patient treated with checkpoint blockade. These receptors originate from a human donor with melanoma.

The chain couples TRBV7-2 to TRBJ1-5, with D hard to call. Looked up from germline, CDR1 is SGHTA and CDR2 is FQGNSA. The CDR3 is made up of 16 amino acids. V shed 0 bases and J shed 3 bases, with 12 bases lying between them. The CDR3 nucleotides are TGTGCCAGCAGCTTAGCGTGGCCGGGGTTCAATCAGCCCCAGCATTTT. Protein product: CASSLAWPGFNQPQHF. Supplemented by reference TRBV7-2 and TRBJ1-5, the full variable domain reads GAGVSQSPSNKVTEKGKDVELRCDPISGHTALYWYRQSLGQGLEFLIYFQGNSAPDKSGLPSDRFSAERTGGSVSTLTIQRTQQEDSAVYLCASSLAWPGFNQPQHFGDGTRLSIL.

V usage is TRBV4-2 and J usage is TRBJ2-7; perhaps TRBD2 as D (7 bases). The CDR3 totals 16 residues. Trimming removed 0 bases at V and 2 bases at J, with 14 bases between. Germline CDR1 is LGHNA and CDR2 is YNFKEQ. The CDR3 is CASSQEGGGIPYEQYF. DNA for the CDR3: TGTGCCAGCAGCCAAGAGGGAGGGGGGATTCCCTACGAGCAGTACTTC.

This clone is large in the sample. This chain connects TRBV7-9 to TRBJ2-7; 7 positions match TRBD1. CDR3 length: 18 amino acids. The germline V gene has CDR1 SEHNR and CDR2 FQNEAQ (reference sequence). The junction had 21 bases not matched to a gene; V was cut back by 4 bases and J by 6 bases. CDR3 in DNA: TGTGCCAGCAGCTCAAGGGGGACAGCCCCGCGTGGTCTGCGCGAGCAGTACTTC. This translates into CASSSRGTAPRGLREQYF.

The chain carries TRBV19 and TRBJ1-1, with D hard to call. Germline V gene lookup returns CDR1 LNHDA and CDR2 SQIVND (reference sequence). Trimming shortened V by 6 bases and J by 8 bases, and 19 bases separated the two germline ends. This CDR3 spans 14 amino acids. The CDR3 loop reads CASRVNGPSPEAFF. The CDR3 DNA reads as TGTGCCAGTAGGGTGAATGGGCCCTCGCCCGAAGCTTTCTTT.

V usage is TRBV27 and J usage is TRBJ2-7; 8 nucleotides line up with TRBD2. CDR3 length: 17 amino acids. V lost 2 bases to trimming and J lost 2 bases; unmatched junction nucleotides: 11. Germline CDR1 reads MNHEY; CDR2 reads SMNVEV (reference sequence). CDR3 sequence reads: CASSLAASGSWAYEQYF. The CDR3 DNA sequence: TGTGCCAGCAGTTTAGCCGCAAGCGGGAGTTGGGCCTACGAGCAGTACTTC.

This chain uses TRBV7-6 with TRBJ2-5, with TRBD1 identical over 11 bases. The CDR3 totals 17 residues. Unmatched junction bases numbered 11, after V lost 3 bases and J lost 5 bases. Germline loops: CDR1 SGHVS, CDR2 FNYEAQ. Here the CDR3 DNA reads TGTGCCAGCAGCTTGGGGACAGGGGGTAGTAATGAGGAGACCCAGTACTTC. It codes for CASSLGTGGSNEETQYF.

The chain recombines TRBV5-4 with TRBJ1-5, with D possibly TRBD1 on 5 matching bases. CDR1 SGHNT and CDR2 YYREEE come from the germline V gene (reference sequence). This CDR3 contains 13 residues. V was cut by 2 bases and J by 4 bases, with 7 bases left in between. This chain's CDR3 is CASSFGGNQPQHF. The CDR3 region has the DNA TGTGCCAGCAGCTTTGGGGGGAATCAGCCCCAGCATTTT.

This clone appeared once. The chain couples TRBV30 to TRBJ1-3; D ambiguous. Per germline, CDR1 GTSNPN and CDR2 SVGIG (reference sequence). This CDR3 is 16 amino acids long. V was shortened by 0 bases and J by 0 bases, with 12 bases between the two germline ends. This chain's CDR3 is CAWSVGLPGSGNTIYF. CDR3 DNA: TGTGCCTGGAGTGTCGGGCTTCCAGGCTCTGGAAACACCATATATTTT.

This clone was seen only once. The rearrangement links TRBV19 to TRBJ1-5; maybe TRBD1 (6 bases). The V end lost 8 bases, the J end lost 2 bases, and 10 bases lay between the germline ends. Germline V CDR1 and CDR2: LNHDA, SQIVND (reference sequence). The CDR3 loop spans 13 amino acids. CDR3 in DNA: TGTGCCAGTTGGGGGGCTGGCAATCAGCCCCAGCATTTT. Residues: CASWGAGNQPQHF.

The rearrangement joins TRBV10-3 to TRBJ2-7, with D possibly being TRBD2 (5 bases). Germline CDR1 ENHRY, CDR2 SYGVKD. V was trimmed by 2 bases and J by 3 bases, leaving 8 bases between them. The CDR3 contains 13 residues. The DNA of the CDR3 is TGTGCCATCAGTGAGGAGGCGGGCTACGAGCAGTACTTC. It encodes CAISEEAGYEQYF.

The CDR3 DNA follows: TGTGCCAGCAGCTCCGACACGAACACTGAAGCTTTCTTT. It encodes CASSSDTNTEAFF. The chain employs TRBV7-3 and TRBJ1-1; D not resolved. The CDR3 is 13 amino acids. The germline V gene has CDR1 SGHTA and CDR2 FQGTGA. The V end lost 4 bases, the J end lost 1 base, and 7 bases lay between the germline ends.

The V gene is TRBV28, the J gene TRBJ1-3, with unresolved D. Trimming left V 5 bases short and J 0 bases short, with 8 bases between. Germline CDR1 is MDHEN and CDR2 is SYDVKM. CDR3 size: 14 residues. CDR3: CASSPRPSGNTIYF. The CDR3 DNA follows: TGTGCCAGCAGTCCCCGTCCCTCTGGAAACACCATATATTTT. Filled out from reference TRBV28 and TRBJ1-3, the complete variable domain reads DVKVTQSSRYLVKRTGEKVFLECVQDMDHENMFWYRQDPGLGLRLIYFSYDVKMKEKGDIPEGYSVSREKKERFSLILESASTNQTSMYLCASSPRPSGNTIYFGEGSWLTVV.

J is TRBJ1-2 and V is TRBV28; D not certain. V dropped 6 bases and J dropped 5 bases, with 13 bases sitting between them. Germline values: CDR1 MDHEN, CDR2 SYDVKM. The CDR3 contains 13 residues. Here the CDR3 DNA reads TGTGCCAGCAGCTTGGACCTCGAGTATGGCTACACCTTC. It encodes CASSLDLEYGYTF.

This chain links TRBV27 with TRBJ1-1, with D possibly being TRBD1 (6 bases). V lost 5 bases, J lost 2 bases, and 15 bases lay in between. Germline V gives CDR1 MNHEY, CDR2 SMNVEV (reference sequence). This CDR3 has 15 amino acids. DNA for the CDR3: TGTGCCAGCAGTCTGCATTGGACAGTTAACACTGAAGCTTTCTTT. Translation gives CASSLHWTVNTEAFF.

CDR3 amino acids: CASSERSWLAGGTYEQYF. The CDR3 coding sequence is TGTGCCAGCAGTGAAAGAAGTTGGCTAGCGGGAGGTACCTACGAGCAGTACTTC. This rearrangement joins TRBV2 to TRBJ2-7, with 11 bases aligning to TRBD2. V gave up 2 bases and J gave up 2 bases; unmatched junction bases: 11. The CDR3 covers 18 residues. CDR1 is SNHLY and CDR2 is FYNNEI in the germline V gene.

The J gene is TRBJ1-3, the V gene TRBV11-2; D uncertain. The V and J ends lost 3 bases and 0 bases respectively, with 6 bases between them. This CDR3 region has 14 residues. Per germline, CDR1 SGHAT and CDR2 FQNNGV. The CDR3 loop is CASSFGNSGNTIYF. CDR3 DNA: TGTGCCAGCAGCTTCGGGAACTCTGGAAACACCATATATTTT.

V usage is TRBV2 and J usage is TRBJ1-5; TRBD1 matches 7 bases. Germline CDR1 and CDR2: SNHLY and FYNNEI. Trimming removed 5 bases from V and 0 bases from J; junction bases left unmatched: 4. The CDR3 has 15 residues. CDR3 nucleotide sequence: TGTGCCAGCAGTCTGGGACAGATTAGCAATCAGCCCCAGCATTTT. This encodes CASSLGQISNQPQHF. Combining the CDR3 with reference TRBV2 and TRBJ1-5 gives the whole variable domain EPEVTQTPSHQVTQMGQEVILRCVPISNHLYFYWYRQILGQKVEFLVSFYNNEISEKSEIFDDQFSVERPDGSNFTLKIRSTKLEDSAMYFCASSLGQISNQPQHFGDGTRLSIL.

In its sample, this clone was seen once. The rearrangement links TRBV28 to TRBJ2-1, with 13 positions matching TRBD2. Germline loops: CDR1 MDHEN, CDR2 SYDVKM. This CDR3 has 17 residues. V lost 5 bases, J lost 4 bases, and 8 bases stayed unmatched. DNA for the CDR3: TGTGCCAGCAGTACCACCCGGACTAGCGGGAGTTACAATGAGCAGTTCTTC. Translated, it gives CASSTTRTSGSYNEQFF. The whole variable domain, remainder taken from reference TRBV28 and TRBJ2-1, is DVKVTQSSRYLVKRTGEKVFLECVQDMDHENMFWYRQDPGLGLRLIYFSYDVKMKEKGDIPEGYSVSREKKERFSLILESASTNQTSMYLCASSTTRTSGSYNEQFFGPGTRLTVL.

The gene calls are TRBV19 and TRBJ1-5; D is undetermined. Trimming removed 0 bases at V and 9 bases at J, with 15 bases between. Germline V lookup: CDR1 LNHDA, CDR2 SQIVND (reference sequence). The CDR3 length is 15 residues. This chain's CDR3 is CASSIDRPVRRPQHF. The CDR3 bases are TGTGCCAGTAGTATAGATCGGCCAGTCAGGCGGCCCCAGCATTTT.

This chain uses TRBV6-5 with TRBJ2-7; tentatively, D is TRBD1 (6 bases). CDR3 length: 13 residues. CDR1 and CDR2 from the germline V gene are MNHEY and SVGAGI. V gave up 8 bases and J gave up 2 bases, with 13 bases separating them. CDR3 coding DNA: TGTGCCAGCCTCTTGGACAGTCCCTACGAGCAGTACTTC. This encodes CASLLDSPYEQYF.